Listed below are T cell receptor beta chains from one sample, sequenced in a study of beta chain features in type 1 diabetes. Using immunoSEQ multiplex PCR, the repertoire was profiled, and TCRdb retains in-frame clones only, with some absent. The data hold about 450,000 clones, with around 10% observed a single time. The specimen sequenced was naive CD4+ T cells from blood. Receptors were obtained from a woman aged 18-29 years in good health. CDR3s include the opening cysteine and the closing phenylalanine or tryptophan. A D gene is named only where the DNA matches it firmly. Rows may omit the clone size; those that give it use once, few, many or a size class.

TRBJ2-3	TRBD1	TRBV7-2	-	CASSKGREDRGRDTQYF	TGTGCCAGCAGCAAAGGGAGAGAGGACAGGGGGCGAGATACGCAGTATTTT
TRBJ2-3	TRBD2	TRBV7-9	-	CASRRGAGFTDTQYF	TGTGCCAGCAGAAGAGGAGCGGGATTCACAGATACGCAGTATTTT
TRBJ2-1	TRBD2	TRBV7-3	few	CASSWDGLAGRARFF	TGTGCCAGCAGCTGGGATGGACTAGCGGGACGTGCTCGGTTCTTC
TRBJ2-3	-	TRBV18	-	CASSHGRGGSTDTQYF	TGTGCCAGCTCACACGGACGTGGGGGTAGCACAGATACGCAGTATTTT
TRBJ2-5	-	TRBV30	-	CAWSLRETQYF	TGTGCCTGGAGTTTACGGGAGACCCAGTACTTC
TRBJ2-1	-	TRBV28	-	CASSSQLGSSYNEQFF	TGTGCCAGCAGTTCACAGCTGGGTAGCTCCTACAATGAGCAGTTCTTC
TRBJ2-7	TRBD2	TRBV5-1	few	CASSRTSGTYLSYEQYF	TGCGCCAGCAGCAGGACTAGCGGGACCTACCTCTCCTACGAGCAGTACTTC
TRBJ2-5	-	TRBV4-3	-	CASSQDAEGVETQYF	TGCGCCAGCAGCCAAGATGCGGAAGGGGTAGAGACCCAGTACTTC
TRBJ2-5	TRBD1	TRBV14	few	CASSQGRRTGKLVRETQYF	TGTGCCAGCAGCCAAGGACGAAGGACAGGGAAGTTGGTGCGGGAGACCCAGTACTTC
TRBJ1-1	-	TRBV29-1	-	CSVERAYGDTEAFF	TGCAGCGTTGAACGCGCCTATGGAGACACTGAAGCTTTCTTT
TRBJ2-1	-	TRBV7-3	-	CASSLTFLGNNEQFF	TGTGCCAGCAGCTTAACTTTTTTAGGAAACAATGAGCAGTTCTTC
TRBJ2-6	-	TRBV9	-	CASSPRFPPGANVLTF	TGTGCCAGCAGCCCCCGATTCCCGCCTGGGGCCAACGTCCTGACTTTC
TRBJ2-3	-	TRBV19	-	CASSTSTNTQYF	TGTGCCAGTAGTACTAGCACGAATACGCAGTATTTT
TRBJ1-3	-	TRBV9	-	CASSVELGGAGNTIYF	TGTGCCAGCAGCGTAGAGTTGGGGGGCGCCGGGAACACCATATATTTT
TRBJ1-2	-	TRBV7-9	-	CASSLAGSNYGYTF	TGTGCCAGCAGCTTAGCCGGGTCGAACTATGGCTACACCTTC
TRBJ2-5	TRBD1	TRBV27	few	CASSSPPTGGWETQYF	TGTGCCAGCAGTAGCCCGCCGACAGGGGGCTGGGAGACCCAGTACTTC
TRBJ2-5	TRBD2	TRBV7-9	few	CASSLAGVETQYF	TGTGCCAGCAGCTTGGCGGGGGTAGAGACCCAGTACTTC
TRBJ1-6	-	TRBV5-1	-	CASSLAGRHTYSPLHF	TGCGCCAGCAGCTTGGCCGGGAGACACACCTATTCACCCCTCCACTTT
TRBJ2-5	TRBD1	TRBV9	-	CASSVGPDREETQYF	TGTGCCAGCAGCGTAGGCCCTGACAGGGAAGAGACCCAGTACTTC
TRBJ2-7	-	TRBV7-9	-	CASSPGQLSYEQYF	TGTGCCAGCAGCCCCGGACAACTCTCCTACGAGCAGTACTTC
TRBJ1-1	-	TRBV2	-	CASRLRQRDAEAFF	TGTGCCAGCAGGTTACGACAAAGAGACGCTGAAGCTTTCTTT
TRBJ2-1	-	TRBV9	few	CASSVGGSGYNEQFF	TGTGCCAGCAGCGTAGGAGGGTCGGGCTACAATGAGCAGTTCTTC
TRBJ2-1	TRBD1	TRBV7-9	-	CASSTRTGTGYNEQFF	TGTGCCAGCAGCACCCGGACAGGGACGGGCTACAATGAGCAGTTCTTC
TRBJ2-1	-	TRBV5-1	-	CASSLEFLVVNEQFF	TGCGCCAGCAGCTTGGAATTCCTTGTAGTTAATGAGCAGTTCTTC
TRBJ2-5	-	TRBV7-9	few	CARAGETQYF	TGTGCCAGGGCGGGAGAGACCCAGTACTTC
TRBJ1-1	TRBD1	TRBV25-1	few	CASSEAGGAFF	TGTGCCAGCAGTGAGGCAGGGGGGGCTTTCTTT
TRBJ2-1	TRBD2	TRBV18	-	CASSQALAGGPLAEQFF	TGTGCCAGCTCACAGGCGTTAGCGGGAGGGCCTTTAGCGGAGCAGTTCTTC
TRBJ2-5	-	TRBV21-1	-	CASSFGGGKRSTQYF	TGTGCCAGCAGTTTTGGTGGCGGGAAGCGATCGACCCAGTACTTC
TRBJ1-2	-	TRBV4-3	-	CASSSTYGYTF	TGCGCCAGCAGCTCGACTTATGGCTACACCTTC
TRBJ2-5	TRBD1	TRBV7-3	few	CASSLTGTAKVETQYF	TGTGCCAGCAGCTTAACCGGGACAGCAAAGGTGGAGACCCAGTACTTC
TRBJ1-1	-	TRBV29-1	few	CSVRRGITEAFF	TGCAGCGTCCGACGAGGCATCACTGAAGCTTTCTTT
TRBJ2-1	TRBD1	TRBV12-5	few	CASGWTGGDNEQFF	TGTGCTAGTGGTTGGACAGGGGGGGACAATGAGCAGTTCTTC
TRBJ2-7	-	TRBV19	-	CASSIALGLAYEQYF	TGTGCCAGTAGTATTGCCCTCGGACTTGCCTACGAGCAGTACTTC
TRBJ1-2	TRBD1	TRBV7-2	few	CASSPTGVSNYGYTF	TGTGCCAGCAGCCCAACAGGGGTATCTAACTATGGCTACACCTTC
TRBJ1-2	-	TRBV11-2	-	CASRGDNYGYTF	TGTGCCAGCAGGGGCGACAACTATGGCTACACCTTC